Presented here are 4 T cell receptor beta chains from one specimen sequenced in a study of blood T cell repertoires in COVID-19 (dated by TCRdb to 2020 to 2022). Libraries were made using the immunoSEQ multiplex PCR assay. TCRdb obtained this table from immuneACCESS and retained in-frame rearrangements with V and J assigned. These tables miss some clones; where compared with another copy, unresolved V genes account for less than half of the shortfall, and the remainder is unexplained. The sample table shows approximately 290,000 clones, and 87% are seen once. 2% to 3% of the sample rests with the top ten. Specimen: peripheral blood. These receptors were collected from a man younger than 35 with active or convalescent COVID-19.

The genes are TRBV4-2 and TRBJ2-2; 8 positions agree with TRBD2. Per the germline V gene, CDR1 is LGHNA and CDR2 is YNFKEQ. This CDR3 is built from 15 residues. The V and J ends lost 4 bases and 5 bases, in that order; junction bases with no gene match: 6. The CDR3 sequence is CASSLASGSTGELFF. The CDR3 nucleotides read TGTGCCAGCAGCCTCGCCAGCGGGAGTACCGGGGAGCTGTTTTTT.

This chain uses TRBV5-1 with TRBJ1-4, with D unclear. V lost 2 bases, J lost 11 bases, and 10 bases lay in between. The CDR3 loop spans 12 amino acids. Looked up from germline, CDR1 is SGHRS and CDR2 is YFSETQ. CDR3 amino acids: CASSLGRGKLFF. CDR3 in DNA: TGCGCCAGCAGCTTAGGACGCGGGAAACTGTTTTTT.

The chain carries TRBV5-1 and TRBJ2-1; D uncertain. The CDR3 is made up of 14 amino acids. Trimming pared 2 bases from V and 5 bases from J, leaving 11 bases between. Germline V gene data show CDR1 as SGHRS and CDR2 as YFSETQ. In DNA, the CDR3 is TGCGCCAGCAGCTTTGGTCAGGATAACAATGAGCAGTTCTTC. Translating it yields CASSFGQDNNEQFF. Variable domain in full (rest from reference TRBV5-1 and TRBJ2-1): KAGVTQTPRYLIKTRGQQVTLSCSPISGHRSVSWYQQTPGQGLQFLFEYFSETQRNKGNFPGRFSGRQFSNSRSEMNVSTLELGDSALYLCASSFGQDNNEQFFGPGTRLTVL.

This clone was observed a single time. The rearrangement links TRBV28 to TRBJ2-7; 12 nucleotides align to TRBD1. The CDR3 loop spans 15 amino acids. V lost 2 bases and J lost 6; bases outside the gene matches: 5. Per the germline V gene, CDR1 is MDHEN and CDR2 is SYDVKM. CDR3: CASSLGGTGGGEQYF. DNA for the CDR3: TGTGCCAGCAGTTTAGGCGGGACAGGGGGCGGCGAGCAGTACTTC. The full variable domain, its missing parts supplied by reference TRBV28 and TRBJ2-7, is DVKVTQSSRYLVKRTGEKVFLECVQDMDHENMFWYRQDPGLGLRLIYFSYDVKMKEKGDIPEGYSVSREKKERFSLILESASTNQTSMYLCASSLGGTGGGEQYFGPGTRLTVT.